The sequence of this T cell receptor (beta chain) was determined in a study of cytomegalovirus exposure and HLA in healthy donors. Findings and caveats of the study: For most TCR sequences rarity was the rule, although some public TCRs occurred in many donors. CMV antigen specificity of a few CMV-associated chains was confirmed in vitro. Cytomegalovirus association was listed for roughly 160 TCR beta chains.

Donors were drawn from the approximately 110-subject validation cohort, separate from the approximately 620-subject first cohort. The data were produced by immunoSEQ multiplex PCR, yet TCRdb's version contains in-frame clones alone and is incomplete. The sample lists some 260,000 clones, approximately 84% seen once, with about 12% in the top ten. The ends lost 6 bases at V and 5 bases at J; junction bases unmatched: 3. CDR1 KGHSH and CDR2 LQKENI come from the germline V gene. This CDR3 contains 13 residues. Note on this clone: The antigen remains unidentified.

The origin of this receptor is a man aged 18 to 35 in good health and CMV-seropositive. Specimen: PBMCs. The chain employs TRBV18 and TRBJ1-5; 8 positions match TRBD1. CDR3 DNA: TGTGCCAGCTCCCGGGGACAGGATCAGCCCCAGCATTTT. This codes for CASSRGQDQPQHF. The variable domain in full, completed from reference TRBV18 and TRBJ1-5, reads NAGVMQNPRHLVRRRGQEARLRCSPMKGHSHVYWYRQLPEEGLKFMVYLQKENIIDESGMPKERFSAEFPKEGPSILRIQQVVRGDSAAYFCASSRGQDQPQHFGDGTRLSIL.